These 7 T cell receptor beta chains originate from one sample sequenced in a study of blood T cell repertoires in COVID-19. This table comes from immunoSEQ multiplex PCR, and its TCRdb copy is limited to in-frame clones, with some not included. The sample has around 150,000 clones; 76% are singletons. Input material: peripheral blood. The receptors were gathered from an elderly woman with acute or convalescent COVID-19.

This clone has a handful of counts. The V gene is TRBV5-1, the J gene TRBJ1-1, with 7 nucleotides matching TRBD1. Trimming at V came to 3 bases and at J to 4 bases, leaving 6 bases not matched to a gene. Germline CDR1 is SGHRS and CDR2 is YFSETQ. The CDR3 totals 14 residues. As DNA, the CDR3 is TGCGCCAGCAGCTCGGATTCAGGGGGCACTGAAGCTTTCTTT. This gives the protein CASSSDSGGTEAFF.

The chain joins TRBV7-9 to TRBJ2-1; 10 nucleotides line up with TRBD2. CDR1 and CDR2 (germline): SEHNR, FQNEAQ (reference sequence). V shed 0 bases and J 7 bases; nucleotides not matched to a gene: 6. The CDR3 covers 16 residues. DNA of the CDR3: TGTGCCAGCAGCTTAGCCGGACTAGCGGTTCGAAATGAGCAGTTCTTC. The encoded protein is CASSLAGLAVRNEQFF.

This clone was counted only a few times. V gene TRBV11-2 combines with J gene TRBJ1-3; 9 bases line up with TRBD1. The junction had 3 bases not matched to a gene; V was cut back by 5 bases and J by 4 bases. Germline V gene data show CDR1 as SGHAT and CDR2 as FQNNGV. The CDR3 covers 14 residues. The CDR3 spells CASSITGGGNTIYF. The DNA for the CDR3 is TGTGCCAGCAGCATAACAGGGGGCGGAAACACCATATATTTT.

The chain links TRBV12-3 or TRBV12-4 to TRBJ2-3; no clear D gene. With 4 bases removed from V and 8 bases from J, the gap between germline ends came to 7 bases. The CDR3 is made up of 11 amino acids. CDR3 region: CASSSEITQYF. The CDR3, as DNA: TGTGCCAGCAGTTCCGAGATTACGCAGTATTTT.

CDR3 in amino acids: CASKGSGASMGGYTF. The CDR3 nucleotides read TGTGCCAGCAAAGGCTCTGGGGCGTCGATGGGTGGCTACACCTTC. The chain couples TRBV2 to TRBJ1-2; weak D call: TRBD1 (5 bases). This CDR3 spans 15 amino acids. CDR1 is SNHLY, CDR2 FYNNEI, per germline. V lost 7 bases to trimming and J lost 7 bases, with 22 bases between them.

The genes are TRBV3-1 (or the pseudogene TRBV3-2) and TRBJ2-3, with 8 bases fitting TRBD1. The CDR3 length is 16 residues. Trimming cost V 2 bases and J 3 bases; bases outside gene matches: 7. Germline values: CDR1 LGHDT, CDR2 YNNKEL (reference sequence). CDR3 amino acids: CASSQKTGDWTDTQYF. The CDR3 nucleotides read TGTGCCAGCAGCCAAAAGACAGGGGATTGGACAGATACGCAGTATTTT.

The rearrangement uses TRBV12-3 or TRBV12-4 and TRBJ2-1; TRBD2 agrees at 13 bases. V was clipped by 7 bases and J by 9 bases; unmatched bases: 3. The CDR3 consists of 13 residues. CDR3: CASTGLAGSEQFF. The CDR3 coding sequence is TGTGCCAGCACGGGACTAGCGGGATCTGAGCAGTTCTTC.